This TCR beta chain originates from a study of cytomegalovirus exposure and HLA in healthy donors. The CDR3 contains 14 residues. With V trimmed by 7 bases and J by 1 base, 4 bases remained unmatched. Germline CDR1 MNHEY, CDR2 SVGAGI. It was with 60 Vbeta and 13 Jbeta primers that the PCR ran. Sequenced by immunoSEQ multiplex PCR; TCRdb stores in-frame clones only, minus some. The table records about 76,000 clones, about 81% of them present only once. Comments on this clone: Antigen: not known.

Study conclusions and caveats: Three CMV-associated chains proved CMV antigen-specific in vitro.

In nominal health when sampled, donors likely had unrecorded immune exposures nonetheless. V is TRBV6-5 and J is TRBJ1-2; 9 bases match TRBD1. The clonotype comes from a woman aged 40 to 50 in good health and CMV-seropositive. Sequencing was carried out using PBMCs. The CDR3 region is CASIQDRGNYGYTF. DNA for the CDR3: TGTGCCAGCATTCAGGACAGGGGTAACTATGGCTACACCTTC.